This TCR beta chain was profiled in a study of T cell repertoires in cytomegalovirus infection. At the level of the study: Signatures in public TCR beta sequences pointed to both CMV infection and matching HLA type.

This clonotype was counted at least ten times. Its antigen is not identified. Study results and caveats: People with CMV and the relevant HLA were identified by cumulative public TCR beta family frequency.

Using its own MiXCR run on the reads, TCRdb lists one record per CDR3 protein. The sample contains approximately 250,000 distinct CDR3 sequences, under 8.5% of which appear only once. Germline V gene lookup returns CDR1 SQVTM and CDR2 ANQGSEA. The CDR3 is 15 amino acids. J gave up 5 bases and V 7 bases, and 9 bases lay outside the gene matches. This chain links TRBV29-1 with TRBJ2-2; 11 bases are a match to TRBD1. The sequenced material came from PBMCs. This receptor was taken from a human donor in good health (CMV status not recorded). Some clones in this sample may be carry-over from other donors' samples. Here the CDR3 reads CSGGQGAVDTGELFF. The CDR3 DNA reads TGCAGCGGTGGACAGGGGGCGGTCGATACCGGGGAGCTGTTTTTT.